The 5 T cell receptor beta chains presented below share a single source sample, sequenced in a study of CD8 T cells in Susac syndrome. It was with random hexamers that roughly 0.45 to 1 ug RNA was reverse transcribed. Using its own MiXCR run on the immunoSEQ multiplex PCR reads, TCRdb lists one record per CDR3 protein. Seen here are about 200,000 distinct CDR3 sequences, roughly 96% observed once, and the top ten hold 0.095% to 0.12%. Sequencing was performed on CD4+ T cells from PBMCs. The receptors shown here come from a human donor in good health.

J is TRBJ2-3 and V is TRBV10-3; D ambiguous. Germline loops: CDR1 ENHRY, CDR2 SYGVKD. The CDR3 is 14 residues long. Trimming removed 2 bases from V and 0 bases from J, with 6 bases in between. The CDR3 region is CAISEGRSTDTQYF. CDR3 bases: TGTGCCATCAGTGAGGGACGGAGCACAGATACGCAGTATTTT.

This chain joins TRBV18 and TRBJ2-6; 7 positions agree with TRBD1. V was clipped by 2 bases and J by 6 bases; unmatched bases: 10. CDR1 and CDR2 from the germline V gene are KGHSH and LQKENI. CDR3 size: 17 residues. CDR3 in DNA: TGTGCCAGCTCACCATTCGAGGGGGCCAGTCTGGCCAACGTCCTGACTTTC. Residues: CASSPFEGASLANVLTF.

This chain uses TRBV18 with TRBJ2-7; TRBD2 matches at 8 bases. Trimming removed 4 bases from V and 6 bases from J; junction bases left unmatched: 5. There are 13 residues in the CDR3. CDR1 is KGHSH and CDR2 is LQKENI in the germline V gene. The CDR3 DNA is TGTGCCAGCTCACGCGATAGCGGGGTCGAGCAGTACTTC. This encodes CASSRDSGVEQYF. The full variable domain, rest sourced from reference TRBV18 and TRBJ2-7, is NAGVMQNPRHLVRRRGQEARLRCSPMKGHSHVYWYRQLPEEGLKFMVYLQKENIIDESGMPKERFSAEFPKEGPSILRIQQVVRGDSAAYFCASSRDSGVEQYFGPGTRLTVT.

The CDR3 loop reads CASSLKSGNQGYTF. The CDR3 bases are TGTGCCAGCAGCTTAAAATCGGGGAATCAGGGCTACACCTTC. The V and J genes are TRBV7-6 and TRBJ1-2, with no clear D. CDR3 length equals 14 residues. Germline loops: CDR1 SGHVS, CDR2 FNYEAQ. V lost 2 bases to trimming and J lost 8 bases, with 15 bases between them.

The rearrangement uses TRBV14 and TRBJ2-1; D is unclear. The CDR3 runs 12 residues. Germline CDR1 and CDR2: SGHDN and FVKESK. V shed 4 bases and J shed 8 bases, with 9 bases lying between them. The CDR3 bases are TGTGCCAGCAGCCCGACATGGTATGAGCAGTTCTTC. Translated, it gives CASSPTWYEQFF.